This is a list of T cell receptor beta chains from one sample in a study of memory CD4+ T cells and cytomegalovirus serostatus. Clones were read by immunoSEQ multiplex PCR, and TCRdb kept only the in-frame ones, dropping some. The table records some 50,000 clones, around 70% of them present only once. Sequences were obtained from memory CD4+ T cells from blood. All receptors derive from an adult in good health and CMV-seropositive. Each CDR3 is given with its conserved first and last residue. The D gene is left open where the match is weak. Clone size is not always given. Where it is, it says once, few, many or a class for expanded clones.

d_call: .; clone_size: .; v_call: TRBV5-1; j_call: TRBJ1-4; cdr3_nt: TGCGCCAGCAGACCCGGGACACTTGCAACTAATGAAAAACTGTTTTTT; cdr3_aa: CASRPGTLATNEKLFF
d_call: .; clone_size: .; v_call: TRBV18; j_call: TRBJ2-5; cdr3_nt: TGTGCCAGCTCCCTGGGCCTCCTCCAACTCCAAGAGACCCAGTACTTC; cdr3_aa: CASSLGLLQLQETQYF
d_call: .; clone_size: .; v_call: TRBV19; j_call: TRBJ1-5; cdr3_nt: TGTGCCAGTAGACCTAGCAATCAGCCCCAGCATTTT; cdr3_aa: CASRPSNQPQHF
d_call: .; clone_size: .; v_call: TRBV7-8; j_call: TRBJ2-7; cdr3_nt: TGTGCCAGCAGGAAGACGAGGATCAGGGAGCACTCCTACGAGCAGTACTTC; cdr3_aa: CASRKTRIREHSYEQYF
d_call: .; clone_size: few; v_call: TRBV19; j_call: TRBJ2-2; cdr3_nt: TGTGCCAGTAGTATACGGGCCGTGAGGGAGCTGTTTTTT; cdr3_aa: CASSIRAVRELFF
d_call: .; clone_size: .; v_call: TRBV2; j_call: TRBJ1-1; cdr3_nt: TGTGCCAGCAGTCCAGCGGTGGCCTATCTGAACGGGTCCTTT; cdr3_aa: CASSPAVAYLNGSF
d_call: TRBD1; clone_size: .; v_call: TRBV11-2; j_call: TRBJ1-2; cdr3_nt: TGTGCCAGCAGCTCTTACCGGGACAGGGCTAACTATGGCTACACCTTC; cdr3_aa: CASSSYRDRANYGYTF
d_call: TRBD1; clone_size: .; v_call: TRBV15; j_call: TRBJ2-5; cdr3_nt: TGTGCCACCAGCAGAGAAACAGGGACAGGGGGCGAGACCCAGTACTTC; cdr3_aa: CATSRETGTGGETQYF
d_call: .; clone_size: few; v_call: TRBV11-2; j_call: TRBJ1-1; cdr3_nt: TGTGCCAGCAGCTTAGACAGAACGAACACTGAAGCTTTCTTT; cdr3_aa: CASSLDRTNTEAFF
d_call: TRBD1; clone_size: .; v_call: TRBV19; j_call: TRBJ2-7; cdr3_nt: TGTGCCAGTAGTCCTCGCAGGGGGTCAACCTACGAGCAGTACTTC; cdr3_aa: CASSPRRGSTYEQYF
d_call: .; clone_size: .; v_call: TRBV4-1; j_call: TRBJ1-4; cdr3_nt: TGCGCCAGCAGCCAAGATGGGAGGGCAACTAATGAAAAACTGTTTTTT; cdr3_aa: CASSQDGRATNEKLFF
d_call: .; clone_size: .; v_call: TRBV7-2; j_call: TRBJ1-2; cdr3_nt: TGTGCCAGCAGCTTAGTCGGCACGACGGGTCCGGGCTACACCTTC; cdr3_aa: CASSLVGTTGPGYTF
d_call: TRBD2; clone_size: once; v_call: TRBV7-9; j_call: TRBJ2-5; cdr3_nt: TGTGCCAGCAGGGAACTAGCGGGGGCAGAGGAGACCCAGTACTTC; cdr3_aa: CASRELAGAEETQYF
d_call: TRBD1; clone_size: few; v_call: TRBV7-9; j_call: TRBJ1-2; cdr3_nt: TGTGCCAGCAGCCCCTCCGGGACAGGGAACACCTTC; cdr3_aa: CASSPSGTGNTF
d_call: TRBD1; clone_size: once; v_call: TRBV5-1; j_call: TRBJ1-2; cdr3_nt: TGCGCCAGTAATCCGGGACAGGGGGCCGGGGGCTACACCTTC; cdr3_aa: CASNPGQGAGGYTF
d_call: TRBD2; clone_size: few; v_call: TRBV7-9; j_call: TRBJ2-3; cdr3_nt: TGTGCCAGCAGCGCCCGATCTAGCGGGGGGGCTGGAAAGACGCAGTATTTT; cdr3_aa: CASSARSSGGAGKTQYF
d_call: TRBD2; clone_size: .; v_call: TRBV7-9; j_call: TRBJ2-5; cdr3_nt: TGTGCCAGCAGCTACAACGGGGGGGAAGAGACCCAGTACTTC; cdr3_aa: CASSYNGGEETQYF
d_call: .; clone_size: .; v_call: TRBV5-5; j_call: TRBJ1-1; cdr3_nt: TGTGCCAGCAGCTTTGGGATGAACACTGAAGCTTTCTTT; cdr3_aa: CASSFGMNTEAFF
d_call: .; clone_size: .; v_call: TRBV5-1; j_call: TRBJ1-1; cdr3_nt: TGCGCCAGCAGCTTGGGCGTGGAAGGGGCTGAAGCTTTCTTT; cdr3_aa: CASSLGVEGAEAFF
d_call: .; clone_size: once; v_call: TRBV5-1; j_call: TRBJ2-1; cdr3_nt: TGCGCCAGCAGGCTACGGGACACATCTTACAATGAGCAGTTCTTC; cdr3_aa: CASRLRDTSYNEQFF
d_call: .; clone_size: .; v_call: TRBV7-2; j_call: TRBJ2-2; cdr3_nt: TGTGCCAGCAGCTTGAGTACCCCAGCGAACACCGGGGAGCTGTTTTTT; cdr3_aa: CASSLSTPANTGELFF
d_call: TRBD1; clone_size: few; v_call: TRBV5-1; j_call: TRBJ2-7; cdr3_nt: TGCGCCAGCAGCCTTGGGACAGCCTGGGAGCAGTACTTC; cdr3_aa: CASSLGTAWEQYF
d_call: TRBD1; clone_size: .; v_call: TRBV5-1; j_call: TRBJ1-2; cdr3_nt: TGCGCCAGCACGACAGGGGGCGCGGCATACGGCTACACCTTC; cdr3_aa: CASTTGGAAYGYTF
d_call: .; clone_size: .; v_call: TRBV2; j_call: TRBJ1-6; cdr3_nt: TGTGCCAGCAGGAGGAATTCACCCCTCCACTTT; cdr3_aa: CASRRNSPLHF
d_call: .; clone_size: .; v_call: TRBV9; j_call: TRBJ2-5; cdr3_nt: TGTGCCAGCAGCTCCGCAGGGGTGGAAGAGACCCAGTACTTC; cdr3_aa: CASSSAGVEETQYF